The 27 T cell receptor beta chains below were found in one sample sequenced in a study of CD8 T cells in ankylosing spondylitis. Each CDR3 protein is one row after TCRdb ran MiXCR on the 5' RACE reads. The table shows 6,500 or so distinct CDR3 sequences, with around 2.8% occurring only once. The material sequenced was blood, either unsorted or a sorted T cell fraction (not recorded which). These receptors came from a female donor with ankylosing spondylitis or in good health (not recorded which).

In this sample, this clonotype is medium-sized (0.01 to 0.1%). The rearrangement links TRBV9 to TRBJ2-3, with 10 bases lining up with TRBD2. Germline CDR1 and CDR2: SGDLS and YYNGEE. V trimming: 10 bases; J trimming: 4 bases; junction bases outside the gene matches: 21. The CDR3 is 18 amino acids. The CDR3 region is CASKNGAGGSERADTQYF. CDR3 coding DNA: TGTGCCTCCAAAAACGGAGCGGGAGGGAGCGAGCGTGCAGATACGCAGTATTTT.

The table lists this clonotype with many counts. V gene TRBV9 combines with J gene TRBJ2-6; D not certain. V lost 3 bases to trimming and J lost 5 bases, with 3 bases between them. The CDR3 runs to 12 residues. The germline V gene has CDR1 SGDLS and CDR2 YYNGEE. CDR3 sequence reads: CASSDRANVLTF. The CDR3 DNA reads TGTGCCAGCAGCGATAGGGCCAACGTCCTGACTTTC.

This clonotype was counted many times. The chain combines TRBV9 with TRBJ2-2; possibly TRBD1 or TRBD2 for D (5 bases each). V was cut by 5 bases and J by 1 base, with 12 bases left in between. Germline CDR1 reads SGDLS; CDR2 reads YYNGEE. The CDR3 runs 15 residues. DNA for the CDR3: TGTGCCAGCAGGGGGGACGTGCAGAACACCGGGGAGCTGTTTTTT. Translation: CASRGDVQNTGELFF.

By share, this clonotype ranks as medium-sized. The V and J genes are TRBV9 and TRBJ2-7; the D is unclear. Germline CDR1 reads SGDLS; CDR2 reads YYNGEE. Between the trimmed V and J ends, which lost 0 bases and 3 bases, there was a span of 7 bases. This CDR3 contains 13 residues. The CDR3 nucleotides read TGTGCCAGCAGCGTAGCTAACGGCTACGAGCAGTACTTC. This sequence encodes CASSVANGYEQYF.

This clonotype was recorded many times. This rearrangement joins TRBV9 to TRBJ2-5, with D perhaps TRBD1 or TRBD2 (6 bases each). Germline CDR1 is SGDLS and CDR2 is YYNGEE. V gave up 7 bases and J gave up 5 bases, with 21 bases separating them. CDR3 length equals 15 residues. The DNA of the CDR3 is TGTGCCAGCCAGCCACTGGAGGGGGTGTTGGAGACCCAGTACTTC. Translating gives CASQPLEGVLETQYF.

This clonotype showed up many times. The chain is built from TRBV9 and TRBJ2-3; D not resolved. Germline loops: CDR1 SGDLS, CDR2 YYNGEE. The CDR3 has 14 residues. Between the trimmed V and J ends, which lost 0 bases and 2 bases, there was a span of 7 bases. In DNA form, the CDR3 reads TGTGCCAGCAGCGTAGGGGCCGTCACAGATACGCAGTATTTT. This encodes CASSVGAVTDTQYF.

By proportion, this clonotype is medium-sized. This chain connects TRBV9 to TRBJ2-5, with 7 nucleotides matching TRBD1. The CDR3 is 13 amino acids. The germline gives CDR1 SGDLS, CDR2 YYNGEE. Trimming removed 3 bases from V and 3 bases from J; junction bases left unmatched: 2. CDR3 amino acids: CASSATGEETQYF. DNA of the CDR3: TGTGCCAGCAGCGCCACAGGGGAAGAGACCCAGTACTTC.

This clonotype was counted many times. V is TRBV9 and J is TRBJ2-3, with D uncertain. Germline V gives CDR1 SGDLS, CDR2 YYNGEE. The CDR3 covers 13 residues. V lost 0 bases to trimming and J lost 0 bases, with 2 bases between them. CDR3 coding DNA: TGTGCCAGCAGCGTAGAGAGCACAGATACGCAGTATTTT. Translated, it gives CASSVESTDTQYF.

This clonotype rates as medium-sized. This chain uses TRBV9 with TRBJ2-1; D might be TRBD1 (5 bases). Germline values: CDR1 SGDLS, CDR2 YYNGEE. V shed 6 bases and J shed 0 bases, with 19 bases lying between them. CDR3 size: 17 residues. The CDR3 loop is CASNPLGQSSSYNEQFF. DNA of the CDR3: TGTGCCAGCAATCCACTGGGGCAGTCAAGCTCCTACAATGAGCAGTTCTTC.

This sequence joins TRBV9 and TRBJ2-1; D is perhaps TRBD2 (6 bases). The CDR3 loop spans 15 amino acids. In germline, CDR1 is SGDLS, CDR2 YYNGEE. V was cut by 0 bases and J by 6 bases, with 13 bases left in between. CDR3 nucleotides: TGTGCCAGCAGCGTAGATGGGCTAGCGCCCAATGAGCAGTTCTTC. The encoded protein is CASSVDGLAPNEQFF.

The rearrangement joins TRBV9 to TRBJ2-7; TRBD2 matches at 7 bases. V lost 4 bases and J lost 2; bases outside the gene matches: 6. The germline CDR1 and CDR2 sequences are SGDLS and YYNGEE. This CDR3 is built from 14 residues. CDR3 sequence (DNA): TGTGCCAGCAGCATAAGCGGGGCTACCTACGAGCAGTACTTC. It translates to CASSISGATYEQYF.

The table lists this clonotype with many counts. V is TRBV9 and J is TRBJ2-1; 12 nucleotides align to TRBD1. The CDR3 is made up of 16 amino acids. From germline, CDR1 is SGDLS and CDR2 YYNGEE. V shed 3 bases and J 7 bases; nucleotides not matched to a gene: 8. This CDR3 is CASSDPGTGGENEQFF. CDR3 coding DNA: TGTGCCAGCAGCGACCCAGGGACAGGGGGCGAGAATGAGCAGTTCTTC.

This clonotype was found many times. This chain uses TRBV9 with TRBJ2-7; 8 positions agree with TRBD1. V trimming: 4 bases; J trimming: 2 bases; junction bases outside the gene matches: 11. The CDR3 consists of 16 residues. Germline CDR1 SGDLS, CDR2 YYNGEE. In nucleotides, the CDR3 is TGTGCCAGCAGCCCAGGGGGCCCTTTTAGTCCCTACGAGCAGTACTTC. Encoded protein: CASSPGGPFSPYEQYF.

This clonotype was observed at least ten times. The CDR3 loop reads CASSPSGGGETQYF. The CDR3 DNA follows: TGTGCCAGCAGCCCGAGCGGGGGAGGAGAGACCCAGTACTTC. The V and J genes are TRBV9 and TRBJ2-5; TRBD2 agrees at 8 bases. Per the germline V gene, CDR1 is SGDLS and CDR2 is YYNGEE. The CDR3 runs 14 residues. V gave up 4 bases and J gave up 4 bases; unmatched junction bases: 6.

At least ten counts were recorded for this clonotype. The chain recombines TRBV9 with TRBJ1-4; possible D gene TRBD1, 6 bases. Germline V lookup: CDR1 SGDLS, CDR2 YYNGEE. The length of the CDR3 is 16 residues. Between the trimmed V and J ends, which lost 0 bases and 0 bases, there was a span of 9 bases. The CDR3, as DNA: TGTGCCAGCAGCGTAGGAGGGGGAGCAACTAATGAAAAACTGTTTTTT. This codes for CASSVGGGATNEKLFF. The whole variable domain, filled in from reference TRBV9 and TRBJ1-4, reads DSGVTQTPKHLITATGQRVTLRCSPRSGDLSVYWYQQSLDQGLQFLIQYYNGEERAKGNILERFSAQQFPDLHSELNLSSLELGDSALYFCASSVGGGATNEKLFFGSGTQLSVL.

This clonotype was seen ten or more times. The V gene is TRBV9, the J gene TRBJ2-6; D is perhaps TRBD1 (5 bases). The CDR3 has 18 residues. Trimming took off 4 bases at V and 0 bases at J, with 17 bases between the two ends. Germline V gene lookup returns CDR1 SGDLS and CDR2 YYNGEE. CDR3 protein: CASSPWGGLSSGANVLTF. The CDR3 bases are TGTGCCAGCAGCCCCTGGGGCGGTCTTAGCTCTGGGGCCAACGTCCTGACTTTC.

This clonotype occurred many times. The chain carries TRBV9 and TRBJ2-1, with TRBD2 identical over 11 bases. J gave up 5 bases and V 0 bases, and 13 bases lay outside the gene matches. This CDR3 is built from 19 residues. The germline V gene has CDR1 SGDLS and CDR2 YYNGEE. DNA of the CDR3: TGTGCCAGCAGCGTAGCTACAGGGGCTAGCGGGGGGTTCCACAATGAGCAGTTCTTC. Translating it yields CASSVATGASGGFHNEQFF. Drawing the rest from reference TRBV9 and TRBJ2-1, the complete variable domain is DSGVTQTPKHLITATGQRVTLRCSPRSGDLSVYWYQQSLDQGLQFLIQYYNGEERAKGNILERFSAQQFPDLHSELNLSSLELGDSALYFCASSVATGASGGFHNEQFFGPGTRLTVL.

The sample holds many counts of this clonotype. V and J are TRBV9 and TRBJ2-7; D remains ambiguous. Germline CDR1 is SGDLS and CDR2 is YYNGEE. The CDR3 spans 13 residues. V shed 0 bases and J shed 4 bases, with 8 bases lying between them. The CDR3 sequence is CASSVASSYEQYF. Here the CDR3 DNA reads TGTGCCAGCAGCGTAGCCAGCTCTTACGAGCAGTACTTC.

This clonotype was detected many times. The chain links TRBV9 to TRBJ2-7; no firm D call. Trimming removed 2 bases from V and 2 bases from J, with 8 bases in between. CDR3 size: 13 residues. Germline lookup yields CDR1 SGDLS and CDR2 YYNGEE. The CDR3 is CASSVDGAYEQYF. CDR3 DNA: TGTGCCAGCAGCGTGGACGGCGCCTACGAGCAGTACTTC.

This clonotype has ten or more counts. This chain links TRBV9 with TRBJ2-3; 8 bases map to TRBD1. The V and J ends lost 4 bases and 1 base, in that order; junction bases with no gene match: 8. Germline V gene lookup returns CDR1 SGDLS and CDR2 YYNGEE. This CDR3 spans 16 amino acids. The CDR3 DNA sequence: TGTGCCAGCAGCCCAGGGGGCGGGGCGGGCACAGATACGCAGTATTTT. Translated: CASSPGGGAGTDTQYF.

This clonotype showed up many times. The J gene is TRBJ2-1, the V gene TRBV9, with 7 bases identical to TRBD1. V shed 6 bases, J shed 0 bases, and the junction held 6 bases outside the gene matches. This CDR3 spans 15 amino acids. Germline assignment: CDR1 SGDLS and CDR2 YYNGEE. The CDR3 protein is CASNSGQSSYNEQFF. Written as DNA, the CDR3 is TGTGCCAGCAACTCGGGACAGAGCTCCTACAATGAGCAGTTCTTC. The full variable domain, completed using reference TRBV9 and TRBJ2-1, is DSGVTQTPKHLITATGQRVTLRCSPRSGDLSVYWYQQSLDQGLQFLIQYYNGEERAKGNILERFSAQQFPDLHSELNLSSLELGDSALYFCASNSGQSSYNEQFFGPGTRLTVL.

This clonotype appeared many times. V is TRBV9 and J is TRBJ1-1; 8 bases are shared with TRBD1. CDR1 SGDLS and CDR2 YYNGEE come from the germline V gene. Germline trimming cut 3 bases from V and 3 bases from J; bases unmatched to any gene: 13. CDR3 length: 17 amino acids. This chain's CDR3 is CASSEGTGGARDTEAFF. Here the CDR3 DNA reads TGTGCCAGCAGCGAGGGGACAGGTGGGGCCCGGGACACTGAAGCTTTCTTT.

This clonotype rates as medium-sized. This sequence joins TRBV9 and TRBJ2-7; no clear D gene. From germline, CDR1 is SGDLS and CDR2 YYNGEE. V lost 4 bases, J lost 0 bases, and 11 bases lay in between. This CDR3 is built from 14 residues. CDR3 region: CASSPPGSSYEQYF. The CDR3 DNA reads TGTGCCAGCAGCCCTCCAGGTAGCTCCTACGAGCAGTACTTC.

In this sample, this clonotype turned up many times. This chain's CDR3 is CASSVGGTSGVEDIQYF. DNA of the CDR3: TGTGCCAGCAGCGTAGGAGGGACTAGCGGGGTTGAAGACATTCAGTACTTC. J is TRBJ2-4 and V is TRBV9; 13 bases map to TRBD2. This CDR3 comprises 17 residues. With 0 bases clipped from V and 8 bases from J, the junction kept 8 bases outside the gene matches. Germline CDR1 reads SGDLS; CDR2 reads YYNGEE.

Regarding this clonotype: An end of the junction differs from the germline gene, which may be a read error. The V and J genes are TRBV9 and TRBJ1-5; possibly TRBD1 for D (6 bases). The germline V gene encodes CDR1 SGDLS and CDR2 YYNGEE. This CDR3 is 14 amino acids long. The CDR3: CATSVGGVTQPQHF. Here the CDR3 DNA reads TGTGCCACCAGCGTAGGGGGGGTCACTCAGCCCCAGCATTTT.

The table lists this clonotype with many counts. The chain recombines TRBV9 with TRBJ2-7; 7 positions match TRBD2. The V gene's germline CDR1 is SGDLS and CDR2 YYNGEE. The CDR3 is made up of 16 amino acids. V was pared by 3 bases and J by 3 bases, with 12 bases of the junction left unmatched. The CDR3 DNA is TGTGCCAGCAGCGAAGGCGGTAGCGGGTTCCACTACGAGCAGTACTTC. Its translation is CASSEGGSGFHYEQYF.

This clonotype was picked up many times. The V gene is TRBV9, the J gene TRBJ2-3; possibly TRBD2 for D (6 bases). Germline values: CDR1 SGDLS, CDR2 YYNGEE. The length of the CDR3 is 15 residues. Deletions cut 0 bases from V and 3 bases from J, with 11 bases between. The CDR3 spells CASSVEDGSTDTQYF. For the CDR3, the DNA is TGTGCCAGCAGCGTAGAAGACGGGAGTACAGATACGCAGTATTTT.